The 8 T cell receptor beta chains below were found in one sample sequenced in a study of vaccination effects on CD4 cells after COVID-19. Before sequencing took place, the ViraFEST assay used viral peptide pools to expand antigen-specific CD4+ T cells. Culturing for 10 to 11 days preceded CD4+ T cell isolation. Having tested negative for nucleocapsid antibodies, the vaccine recipients showed no prior SARS-CoV-2 infection. No antigens are known for them. Clones were read by immunoSEQ multiplex PCR, and TCRdb kept only the in-frame ones, dropping some. The table lists 24,000 or so clones, 55% to 80% of them singletons. The source was CD4+ T cells from PBMCs cultured with SARS-CoV-2 spike peptides, collected before COVID-19 vaccination. Receptors originate from a human donor who received a COVID-19 vaccine.

The chain links TRBV11-2 to TRBJ2-1; 9 bases line up with TRBD2. The V gene end was trimmed by 5 bases and the J gene end by 0 bases; junction bases not matched to a gene: 14. This CDR3 region has 19 residues. Germline V gene lookup returns CDR1 SGHAT and CDR2 FQNNGV. CDR3 amino acids: CASSTQRSSGMSSYNEQFF. In DNA form, the CDR3 reads TGTGCCAGCAGCACACAAAGGTCTAGCGGGATGAGCTCCTACAATGAGCAGTTCTTC.

This chain joins TRBV7-9 and TRBJ2-3; D is perhaps TRBD1 (5 bases). Per germline, CDR1 SEHNR and CDR2 FQNEAQ (reference sequence). This CDR3 comprises 12 residues. Between the trimmed V and J ends, which lost 3 bases and 8 bases, there was a span of 9 bases. CDR3 coding DNA: TGTGCCAGCAGCTTCCCACAGGCTACGCAGTATTTT. Translating gives CASSFPQATQYF.

This chain connects TRBV11-3 to TRBJ2-2; 10 bases are shared with TRBD1. V shed 0 bases and J 6 bases; nucleotides not matched to a gene: 10. The length of the CDR3 is 18 residues. Germline V gene data show CDR1 as SGHNT and CDR2 as YENEEA. The CDR3 region is CASSLDQGGTGAPGELFF. The DNA for the CDR3 is TGTGCCAGCAGCTTAGATCAAGGCGGGACAGGGGCCCCCGGGGAGCTGTTTTTT. Together with reference TRBV11-3 and TRBJ2-2, the CDR3 gives the full variable domain: EAGVVQSPRYKIIEKKQPVAFWCNPISGHNTLYWYLQNLGQGPELLIRYENEEAVDDSQLPKDRFSAERLKGVDSTLKIQPAELGDSAVYLCASSLDQGGTGAPGELFFGEGSRLTVL.

This clone has more than one count but fewer than ten. The chain employs TRBV4-1 and TRBJ1-1, with TRBD1 as a possible D gene (5 bases). The CDR3 sequence is 16 residues long. Trimming left V 5 bases short and J 9 bases short, with 25 bases between. The V gene's germline CDR1 is MGHRA and CDR2 YSYEKL. CDR3 DNA: TGCGCCAGCAGCAATCATGATAGGGGACCGGGAACTAAAGCTTTCTTT. Translated, it gives CASSNHDRGPGTKAFF.

The chain recombines TRBV6-5 with TRBJ2-1; D remains unclear. The CDR3 totals 16 residues. Trimming stripped 0 bases from V and 0 bases from J, with 9 bases between. Germline V gene data show CDR1 as MNHEY and CDR2 as SVGAGI. CDR3 loop: CASSYSTSISYNEQFF. In nucleotides, the CDR3 is TGTGCCAGCAGTTACTCGACATCCATCTCCTACAATGAGCAGTTCTTC.

This chain links TRBV18 with TRBJ1-5; 7 bases fit TRBD1. Per germline, CDR1 KGHSH and CDR2 LQKENI. V lost 4 bases, J lost 0 bases, and 6 bases stayed unmatched. The CDR3 is 16 residues long. CDR3 sequence: CASSQSGGYSNQPQHF. The CDR3, as DNA: TGTGCCAGCTCACAGTCAGGGGGTTATAGCAATCAGCCCCAGCATTTT.

This rearrangement joins TRBV9 to TRBJ1-6, with D unclear. Germline CDR1 SGDLS, CDR2 YYNGEE. V was trimmed by 0 bases and J by 5 bases, leaving 6 bases between them. This CDR3 region has 14 residues. CDR3 protein: CASSVGGNNSPLHF. In DNA, the CDR3 is TGTGCCAGCAGCGTAGGGGGTAATAATTCACCCCTCCACTTT.

V usage is TRBV5-4 and J usage is TRBJ2-3; TRBD2 aligns across 7 bases. Germline loops: CDR1 SGHNT, CDR2 YYREEE (reference sequence). CDR3 length: 15 residues. Trimming took 0 bases from V and 3 from J; bases not matched to a gene: 4. The CDR3 nucleotides are TGTGCCAGCAGCTTGGAACTAGCGTCGACAGATACGCAGTATTTT. Protein sequence: CASSLELASTDTQYF.